This is a list of T cell receptor beta chains from one sample in a study of blood T cell repertoires in COVID-19. Some clones are missing from TCRdb's copy, which holds only in-frame ones; the method was immunoSEQ multiplex PCR. The table records fewer than 65,000 clones, 85% to 90% of them present only once. Sequencing input: peripheral blood. The receptors stem from a woman in her sixties with COVID-19, enrolled during active disease. The CDR3 runs from the conserved cysteine through the conserved F or W. Rows give clone size only sometimes, using once, few, many, or a class for an expanded clone.

j_gene: TRBJ1-2; abundance: -; v_gene: TRBV12-3/TRBV12-4; CDR3aa: CASSGTAPYGYTF
j_gene: TRBJ1-1; abundance: -; v_gene: TRBV29-1; CDR3aa: CSVEGRQGAVEAFF
j_gene: TRBJ2-2; abundance: once; v_gene: TRBV29-1; CDR3aa: CSVRTGGETGELFF
j_gene: TRBJ1-2; abundance: -; v_gene: TRBV7-9; CDR3aa: CASTKDSLNYGYTF
j_gene: TRBJ2-3; abundance: -; v_gene: TRBV9; CDR3aa: CASSALAGGTTDTQYF
j_gene: TRBJ2-5; abundance: once; v_gene: TRBV10-3; CDR3aa: CAISDLLAAQETQYF
j_gene: TRBJ2-7; abundance: -; v_gene: TRBV25-1; CDR3aa: CASSAERESDYEQYF
j_gene: TRBJ2-1; abundance: -; v_gene: TRBV7-2; CDR3aa: CASSPRFEQFF
j_gene: TRBJ1-1; abundance: -; v_gene: TRBV11-3; CDR3aa: CASSRHPGMNTEAFF
j_gene: TRBJ2-3; abundance: once; v_gene: TRBV11-3; CDR3aa: CASSLRRGPTDTQYF
j_gene: TRBJ1-1; abundance: -; v_gene: TRBV11-2; CDR3aa: CASSLEAGKGTEAFF
j_gene: TRBJ2-7; abundance: once; v_gene: TRBV2; CDR3aa: CASRGASGKGEQYF
j_gene: TRBJ1-4; abundance: -; v_gene: TRBV11-1; CDR3aa: CASSKEYRDEDEKLFF
j_gene: TRBJ1-2; abundance: -; v_gene: TRBV4-2; CDR3aa: CASSPFAHRTENYGYTF
j_gene: TRBJ2-5; abundance: -; v_gene: TRBV4-2; CDR3aa: CASRPTSGETQYF
j_gene: TRBJ2-2; abundance: -; v_gene: TRBV11-3; CDR3aa: CAGKSGPNTGELFF
j_gene: TRBJ1-2; abundance: -; v_gene: TRBV19; CDR3aa: CATSSTRAGYGYTF
j_gene: TRBJ1-5; abundance: once; v_gene: TRBV19; CDR3aa: CATGHSSYSNQPQHF
j_gene: TRBJ2-7; abundance: few; v_gene: TRBV28; CDR3aa: CASSFPGGSYEQYF
j_gene: TRBJ2-4; abundance: -; v_gene: TRBV27; CDR3aa: CASSPGGTIQYF
j_gene: TRBJ1-5; abundance: -; v_gene: TRBV10-3; CDR3aa: CAISERGQSASNQPQHF
j_gene: TRBJ2-7; abundance: once; v_gene: TRBV6-6; CDR3aa: CASSLQDYEQYF
j_gene: TRBJ1-3; abundance: once; v_gene: TRBV28; CDR3aa: CASTGDRASGNTIYF
j_gene: TRBJ2-3; abundance: -; v_gene: TRBV3-1/TRBV3-2; CDR3aa: CASSQDLGTGDTQYF
j_gene: TRBJ2-5; abundance: -; v_gene: TRBV5-1; CDR3aa: CASSLTGGGETQYF
j_gene: TRBJ2-7; abundance: -; v_gene: TRBV21-1; CDR3aa: CASSKSRAGDGGRQWYYEQYF
j_gene: TRBJ1-2; abundance: -; v_gene: TRBV7-2; CDR3aa: CASSFLEGGRRSNYGYTF
j_gene: TRBJ2-3; abundance: -; v_gene: TRBV5-1; CDR3aa: CASSFSGTTDTQYF
j_gene: TRBJ2-3; abundance: -; v_gene: TRBV10-3; CDR3aa: CAITGGRGADTQYF
j_gene: TRBJ2-2; abundance: -; v_gene: TRBV6-1; CDR3aa: CASSETGAEITGELFF
j_gene: TRBJ2-3; abundance: -; v_gene: TRBV24-1; CDR3aa: CAIATDRGTDTQYF
j_gene: TRBJ1-3; abundance: -; v_gene: TRBV5-1; CDR3aa: CASARDRDTIYF
j_gene: TRBJ2-6; abundance: -; v_gene: TRBV9; CDR3aa: CASSSLRGLHGAGANVLTF
j_gene: TRBJ2-7; abundance: once; v_gene: TRBV9; CDR3aa: CASSVGPGISYEQYF
j_gene: TRBJ2-5; abundance: once; v_gene: TRBV19; CDR3aa: CASSGVGPGLAGNQETQYF
j_gene: TRBJ2-7; abundance: -; v_gene: TRBV11-1; CDR3aa: CASSSLAGVSSYEQYF
j_gene: TRBJ2-3; abundance: -; v_gene: TRBV5-1; CDR3aa: CASSLAYSTDTQYF
j_gene: TRBJ1-5; abundance: few; v_gene: TRBV6-5; CDR3aa: CASRGTGGNNQPQHF
j_gene: TRBJ1-2; abundance: -; v_gene: TRBV6-2/TRBV6-3; CDR3aa: CASSYAPGMSYGYTF
j_gene: TRBJ2-2; abundance: once; v_gene: TRBV19; CDR3aa: CASSREGQGLAGELFF
j_gene: TRBJ1-2; abundance: few; v_gene: TRBV10-1; CDR3aa: CASSERQGYGYTF
j_gene: TRBJ1-1; abundance: -; v_gene: TRBV6-6; CDR3aa: CASSRLDNPEAFF
j_gene: TRBJ2-3; abundance: -; v_gene: TRBV18; CDR3aa: CASSPLTSLSTDTQYF
j_gene: TRBJ2-7; abundance: -; v_gene: TRBV6-2/TRBV6-3; CDR3aa: CASSKQDYEQYF